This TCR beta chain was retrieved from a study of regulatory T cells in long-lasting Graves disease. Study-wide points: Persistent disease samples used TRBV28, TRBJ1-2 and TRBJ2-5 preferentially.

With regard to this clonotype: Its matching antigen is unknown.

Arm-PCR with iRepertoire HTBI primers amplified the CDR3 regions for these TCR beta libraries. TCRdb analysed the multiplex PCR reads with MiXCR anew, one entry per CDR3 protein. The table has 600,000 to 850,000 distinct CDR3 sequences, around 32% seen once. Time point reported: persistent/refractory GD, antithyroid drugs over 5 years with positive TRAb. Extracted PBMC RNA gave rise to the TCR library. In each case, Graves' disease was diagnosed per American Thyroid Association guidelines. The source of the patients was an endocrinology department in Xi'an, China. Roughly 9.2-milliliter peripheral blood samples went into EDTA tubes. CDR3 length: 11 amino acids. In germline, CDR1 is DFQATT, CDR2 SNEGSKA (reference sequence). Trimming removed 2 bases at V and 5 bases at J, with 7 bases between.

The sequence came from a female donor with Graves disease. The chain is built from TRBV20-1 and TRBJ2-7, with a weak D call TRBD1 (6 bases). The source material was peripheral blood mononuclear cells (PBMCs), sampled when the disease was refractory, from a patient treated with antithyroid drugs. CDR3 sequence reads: CSARTGHEQYF. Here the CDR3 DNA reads TGCAGTGCTAGAACAGGGCACGAGCAGTACTTC.